This is a list of T cell receptor beta chains from one sample in a study of T cells in localized non-small cell lung cancer. Repertoires were generated with immunoSEQ multiplex PCR, while TCRdb's copy carries only in-frame clones and drops some. Of fewer than 100,000 clones listed, roughly 89% are singletons. The sequencing here drew on peripheral blood, taken before any cancer treatment. The receptors shown here come from a man aged 35-75 years with stage I squamous cell lung carcinoma. Each CDR3 is given with its conserved first and last residue. D genes are given only for firm matches. Clone size is not always given. Where it is, it says once, few, many or a class for expanded clones.

d_call: TRBD2
clone_size: .
v_call: TRBV9
j_call: TRBJ2-3
cdr3_nt: TGTGCCAGCAGCGTAGGGGATAGCGGGGGGGCAGATACGCAGTATTTT
cdr3_aa: CASSVGDSGGADTQYF

d_call: TRBD1
clone_size: .
v_call: TRBV7-2
j_call: TRBJ2-1
cdr3_nt: TGTGCCAGCAGCTTAGGGACAGGGGTGAATGAGCAGTTCTTC
cdr3_aa: CASSLGTGVNEQFF

d_call: TRBD1
clone_size: .
v_call: TRBV19
j_call: TRBJ1-2
cdr3_nt: TGTGCCAGTAGCAGAGGGACAGCCTTTGAAGGCTATGGCTACACCTTC
cdr3_aa: CASSRGTAFEGYGYTF

d_call: .
clone_size: .
v_call: TRBV23-1
j_call: TRBJ2-3
cdr3_nt: TGCGCCAGCAGTCAATACCCCTCCTTGAATTCCTCGAATACGCAGTATTTT
cdr3_aa: CASSQYPSLNSSNTQYF

d_call: TRBD2
clone_size: once
v_call: TRBV10-3
j_call: TRBJ2-3
cdr3_nt: TGTGCCATCAGTGACCCACTAGCGGGGGCTTCAGATACGCAGTATTTT
cdr3_aa: CAISDPLAGASDTQYF

d_call: .
clone_size: .
v_call: TRBV2
j_call: TRBJ1-4
cdr3_nt: TGTGCCAGCAGTCTCAGGACAACTAATGAAAAACTGTTTTTT
cdr3_aa: CASSLRTTNEKLFF

d_call: .
clone_size: .
v_call: TRBV7-2
j_call: TRBJ1-1
cdr3_nt: TGTGCCAGCGCCCGGGGGGGGGCCGTGGCTGAAGCTTTCTTT
cdr3_aa: CASARGGAVAEAFF

d_call: .
clone_size: once
v_call: TRBV19
j_call: TRBJ2-1
cdr3_nt: TGTGCCAGTAGTGCCGAGACGGGACGGCAGTTCTTC
cdr3_aa: CASSAETGRQFF

d_call: TRBD2
clone_size: .
v_call: TRBV4-1
j_call: TRBJ2-7
cdr3_nt: TGCGCCAGCAGCCAAGACGGCGGGGGGGCTTCCTACGAGCAGTACTTC
cdr3_aa: CASSQDGGGASYEQYF

d_call: .
clone_size: .
v_call: TRBV5-5
j_call: TRBJ2-5
cdr3_nt: TGTGCCAGCAGCTTGGTAGCCGCGGGTCCGGACGGGACCCAGTACTTC
cdr3_aa: CASSLVAAGPDGTQYF

d_call: .
clone_size: .
v_call: TRBV7-9
j_call: TRBJ1-2
cdr3_nt: TGTGCCAGCAGCCCACCCGCCAGGGGCTCCTCTGGCTACACCTTC
cdr3_aa: CASSPPARGSSGYTF

d_call: .
clone_size: .
v_call: TRBV9
j_call: TRBJ1-2
cdr3_nt: TGTGCCAGCAGCGTAGGTGGGACCCGCTATGGCTACACCTTC
cdr3_aa: CASSVGGTRYGYTF

d_call: .
clone_size: .
v_call: TRBV7-8
j_call: TRBJ2-3
cdr3_nt: TGTGCCAGCAGCAAAACAGATACGCAGTATTTT
cdr3_aa: CASSKTDTQYF

d_call: TRBD1
clone_size: once
v_call: TRBV6-5
j_call: TRBJ1-1
cdr3_nt: TGTGCCAGCAGACCAGGGACAGGGGGTTACACTGAAGCTTTCTTT
cdr3_aa: CASRPGTGGYTEAFF

d_call: .
clone_size: .
v_call: TRBV19
j_call: TRBJ2-7
cdr3_nt: TGTGCCAGTAGTCCTGGACGGCTTTCCTACGAGCAGTACTTC
cdr3_aa: CASSPGRLSYEQYF

d_call: .
clone_size: few
v_call: TRBV18
j_call: TRBJ1-1
cdr3_nt: TGTGCCAGCTCACCGCGGGGGGAGAACACTGAAGCTTTCTTT
cdr3_aa: CASSPRGENTEAFF

d_call: .
clone_size: .
v_call: TRBV5-1
j_call: TRBJ2-6
cdr3_nt: TGCGCCAGCAGCTTGGAGGGGTCGGGGGCCAACGTCCTGACTTTC
cdr3_aa: CASSLEGSGANVLTF

d_call: .
clone_size: .
v_call: TRBV14
j_call: TRBJ1-2
cdr3_nt: TGTGCCAGCAGCCACCCTGGGGCTAGACAGGAACAATTGAAGAACTATGGCTACACCTTC
cdr3_aa: CASSHPGARQEQLKNYGYTF

d_call: .
clone_size: .
v_call: TRBV6-4
j_call: TRBJ2-5
cdr3_nt: TGTGCCAGCAGTGACTCGCCAGGGTCTTTAGGGGAGACCCAGTACTTC
cdr3_aa: CASSDSPGSLGETQYF

d_call: .
clone_size: .
v_call: TRBV7-6
j_call: TRBJ2-1
cdr3_nt: TGTGCCAGCAGCCCTGGACAGCCCAATGAGCAGTTCTTC
cdr3_aa: CASSPGQPNEQFF

d_call: .
clone_size: few
v_call: TRBV7-2
j_call: TRBJ1-1
cdr3_nt: TGTGCCAGCAGCCTAGAAGTAGGGAGAGCTTTCTTT
cdr3_aa: CASSLEVGRAFF

d_call: .
clone_size: .
v_call: TRBV5-4
j_call: TRBJ1-2
cdr3_nt: TGTGCCAGCAGCTTGGCCGGGGTCCCTGGCTACACCTTC
cdr3_aa: CASSLAGVPGYTF

d_call: .
clone_size: .
v_call: TRBV29-1
j_call: TRBJ2-2
cdr3_nt: TGCAGCGTTGTCGTTGATGGCACCGGGGAGCTGTTTTTT
cdr3_aa: CSVVVDGTGELFF

d_call: .
clone_size: .
v_call: TRBV4-3
j_call: TRBJ2-5
cdr3_nt: TGCGCCAGCAGCCAAGATACTGGGTTCCAAGAGACCCAGTACTTC
cdr3_aa: CASSQDTGFQETQYF

d_call: .
clone_size: once
v_call: TRBV5-4
j_call: TRBJ1-4
cdr3_nt: TGTGCCAGCAGCTTCCAGAATGAAAAACTGTTTTTT
cdr3_aa: CASSFQNEKLFF

d_call: .
clone_size: .
v_call: TRBV18
j_call: TRBJ2-1
cdr3_nt: TGTGCCAGCTCACCACCTTCGGGGGGCCAAAACAATGAGCAGTTCTTC
cdr3_aa: CASSPPSGGQNNEQFF

d_call: .
clone_size: once
v_call: TRBV6-6
j_call: TRBJ1-4
cdr3_nt: TGTGCCAGCAGTTACGATAGGGTCGGGGAAAAACTGTTTTTT
cdr3_aa: CASSYDRVGEKLFF

d_call: TRBD1
clone_size: .
v_call: TRBV19
j_call: TRBJ1-2
cdr3_nt: TGTGCCAGTAGTCCGGGGACAGCACCTCGCCGTAACTATGGCTACACCTTC
cdr3_aa: CASSPGTAPRRNYGYTF

d_call: .
clone_size: .
v_call: TRBV6-5
j_call: TRBJ1-6
cdr3_nt: TGTGCCAGCAGTTACGTAGGGGGGGGAGATTCACCCCTCCACTTT
cdr3_aa: CASSYVGGGDSPLHF

d_call: TRBD1
clone_size: .
v_call: TRBV5-1
j_call: TRBJ1-4
cdr3_nt: TGCGCCAGCAGCCCTAATCCGACAGGGGGGAGTGAAAAACTGTTTTTT
cdr3_aa: CASSPNPTGGSEKLFF

d_call: TRBD1
clone_size: .
v_call: TRBV2
j_call: TRBJ1-4
cdr3_nt: TGTGCCAGCAGGACAGGGGGAACTAATGAAAAACTGTTTTTT
cdr3_aa: CASRTGGTNEKLFF

d_call: .
clone_size: .
v_call: TRBV5-1
j_call: TRBJ1-1
cdr3_nt: TGCGCCAGCAGCTTGGTGGGTGGTTTGTCGGATGAAGCTTTCTTT
cdr3_aa: CASSLVGGLSDEAFF

d_call: .
clone_size: .
v_call: TRBV6-5
j_call: TRBJ1-6
cdr3_nt: TGTGCCAGCAGAGGGGAAGGGTCACCCCTCCACTTT
cdr3_aa: CASRGEGSPLHF

d_call: TRBD1
clone_size: .
v_call: TRBV18
j_call: TRBJ1-6
cdr3_nt: TGTGCCAGCTCCGGGGACAGCAGAGGTTCACCCCTCCACTTT
cdr3_aa: CASSGDSRGSPLHF

d_call: .
clone_size: .
v_call: TRBV19
j_call: TRBJ1-5
cdr3_nt: TGTGCCAGTAGTAAAGGGGCACCTAATCAGCCCCAGCATTTT
cdr3_aa: CASSKGAPNQPQHF

d_call: .
clone_size: few
v_call: TRBV5-1
j_call: TRBJ1-3
cdr3_nt: TGCGCCAGCAGCTTCACATCATCGGGCTCTGGAAACACCATATATTTT
cdr3_aa: CASSFTSSGSGNTIYF

d_call: .
clone_size: .
v_call: TRBV2
j_call: TRBJ2-2
cdr3_nt: TGTGCCAGCAGTGAGACTGGGATTCGGGCCGGGGAGCTGTTTTTT
cdr3_aa: CASSETGIRAGELFF

d_call: .
clone_size: .
v_call: TRBV7-2
j_call: TRBJ1-5
cdr3_nt: TGTGCCAGCAGCTTCTTTACCGGGTCCCAGCATTTT
cdr3_aa: CASSFFTGSQHF

d_call: .
clone_size: .
v_call: TRBV6-6
j_call: TRBJ2-7
cdr3_nt: TGTGCCAGCAGTTACTCGTCAGGGCACAGGGACGAGCAGTACTTC
cdr3_aa: CASSYSSGHRDEQYF

d_call: .
clone_size: .
v_call: TRBV2
j_call: TRBJ1-5
cdr3_nt: TGTGCCAGCAGTGAAAAGACAGTCCGCAATCAGCCCCAGCATTTT
cdr3_aa: CASSEKTVRNQPQHF